Presented here are 17 T cell receptor beta chains from one specimen sequenced in a study of T cells in Graves' hyperthyroidism and ophthalmopathy. The TCR beta CDR3 regions underwent amplification using RNA transcripts as the source. HTBI primers were used for first-round RT-PCR of the TCR CDR3. TCRdb called the multiplex PCR reads again in MiXCR, with one record for every CDR3 protein. The sample yields under 350,000 distinct CDR3 sequences, around a sixth seen once. The sample taken for sequencing was blood. The receptors stem from a woman in her 50s with Graves' hyperthyroidism.

This clonotype was observed at least ten times. This sequence joins TRBV24-1 and TRBJ2-1, with 11 nucleotides matching TRBD2. The CDR3 has 17 amino acids. The J segment lost 6 bases and the V segment lost 5 bases, leaving 11 bases of the junction unmatched. CDR1 and CDR2 from the germline V gene are KGHDR and SFDVKD. CDR3 region: CATSAPVGLAGGNEQFF. The CDR3 DNA reads as TGTGCCACCAGTGCCCCAGTTGGGCTAGCGGGAGGCAATGAGCAGTTCTTC.

Many counts were recorded for this clonotype. This chain links TRBV12-3 or TRBV12-4 with TRBJ2-2, with 8 bases matching TRBD1. V was pared by 6 bases and J by 0 bases, with 3 bases of the junction left unmatched. The CDR3 is 15 amino acids. The CDR3 loop reads CASSRGQANTGELFF. The CDR3 DNA follows: TGTGCCAGCAGCCGGGGACAGGCGAACACCGGGGAGCTGTTTTTT.

Here the CDR3 DNA reads TGTGCCAGCCGCTCTGGGGCAGGGAATAGCTACGAGCAGTACTTC. Amino acids: CASRSGAGNSYEQYF. The gene calls are TRBV7-9 and TRBJ2-7; maybe TRBD1 (5 bases). The germline V gene has CDR1 SEHNR and CDR2 FQNEAQ (reference sequence). There are 15 residues in the CDR3. The V end lost 8 bases, the J end lost 3 bases, and 20 bases lay between the germline ends.

A few counts support this clonotype. J is TRBJ2-2 and V is TRBV19; the D call may be TRBD1 or TRBD2 (5 bases each). V was clipped by 6 bases and J by 6 bases, with 20 bases between them. Germline values: CDR1 LNHDA, CDR2 SQIVND (reference sequence). The CDR3 is 16 amino acids. CDR3: CASRLGTGPRPGELFF. In DNA form, the CDR3 reads TGTGCCAGTAGGCTAGGGACCGGGCCGAGGCCCGGGGAGCTGTTTTTT.

This clonotype was found many times. V and J are TRBV12-3 or TRBV12-4 and TRBJ1-1; D unclear. There are 14 residues in the CDR3. V was trimmed by 9 bases and J by 3 bases, leaving 17 bases between them. DNA for the CDR3: TGTGCCAGTTCTAAGGACGGCACGTACACTGAAGCTTTCTTT. This sequence encodes CASSKDGTYTEAFF.

The J gene is TRBJ2-4, the V gene TRBV2; 8 bases are shared with TRBD1. Germline V gene sequence: CDR1 SNHLY, CDR2 FYNNEI. V shed 3 bases and J 5 bases; nucleotides not matched to a gene: 15. CDR3 length: 18 amino acids. CDR3 loop: CASSDPPGPGQEENIQYF. CDR3 nucleotides: TGTGCCAGCAGTGACCCACCAGGTCCGGGACAGGAGGAAAACATTCAGTACTTC.

This clonotype was seen many times. The chain combines TRBV30 with TRBJ2-7, with D possibly being TRBD1 (6 bases). There are 13 residues in the CDR3. Per germline, CDR1 GTSNPN and CDR2 SVGIG (reference sequence). Between the trimmed V and J ends, which lost 2 bases and 2 bases, there was a span of 10 bases. The CDR3 nucleotides read TGTGCCTGGAGTTCGACAGGTCCCTACGAGCAGTACTTC. Translation: CAWSSTGPYEQYF.

This clonotype was recorded many times. The J gene is TRBJ1-5, the V gene TRBV12-3 or TRBV12-4; perhaps TRBD1 as D (5 bases). This CDR3 spans 14 amino acids. V was pared by 6 bases and J by 6 bases, with 15 bases between. The CDR3: CASRRGETVQPQHF. The CDR3 nucleotides are TGTGCCAGCAGGCGGGGGGAGACGGTTCAGCCCCAGCATTTT.

This clonotype occurred many times. The chain couples TRBV5-1 to TRBJ2-7, with D possibly being TRBD2 (6 bases). V lost 4 bases to trimming and J lost 7 bases, with 18 bases between them. CDR3 length: 14 residues. Germline V gene lookup returns CDR1 SGHRS and CDR2 YFSETQ. CDR3: CASSPGSGGMEQYV. CDR3 DNA sequence: TGCGCCAGCAGCCCGGGTAGTGGGGGGATGGAGCAGTACGTC.

V and J are TRBV20-1 and TRBJ1-5, with 10 bases matching TRBD1. CDR3 length: 16 amino acids. With 6 bases clipped from V and 4 bases from J, the junction kept 12 bases outside the gene matches. CDR1 DFQATT and CDR2 SNEGSKA come from the germline V gene (reference sequence). The CDR3 is CSATIPGQGENQPQHF. The CDR3 region has the DNA TGCAGTGCCACCATACCCGGACAGGGGGAAAATCAGCCCCAGCATTTT.

This clonotype was counted only a few times. The chain is built from TRBV7-9 and TRBJ1-4, with a tentative D call TRBD1 (6 bases). Germline V gene data show CDR1 as SEHNR and CDR2 as FQNEAQ (reference sequence). The V and J ends lost 4 bases and 4 bases respectively, with 13 bases between them. The CDR3 length is 15 residues. DNA of the CDR3: TGTGCCAGCAGCTCCAGCGGGGGACATAATGAAAAACTGTTTTTT. This codes for CASSSSGGHNEKLFF.

This clonotype was seen more than once but under ten times. The chain links TRBV20-1 to TRBJ2-1; 9 nucleotides align to TRBD2. CDR1 is DFQATT and CDR2 is SNEGSKA in the germline V gene (reference sequence). The CDR3 loop spans 18 amino acids. V shed 0 bases, J shed 0 bases, and the junction held 9 bases outside the gene matches. The CDR3 sequence: CSARDQASGDSSYNEQFF. CDR3 nucleotides: TGCAGTGCTAGAGATCAGGCTAGCGGGGACAGCTCCTACAATGAGCAGTTCTTC.

This clonotype was counted between two and nine times. The chain employs TRBV20-1 and TRBJ2-1, with TRBD1 as a possible D gene (5 bases). The length of the CDR3 is 14 residues. Trimming stripped 3 bases from V and 7 bases from J, with 16 bases between. Germline V gives CDR1 DFQATT, CDR2 SNEGSKA (reference sequence). This chain's CDR3 is CSASGAVAGNEQFF. CDR3 nucleotides: TGCAGTGCTAGTGGGGCCGTAGCTGGGAATGAGCAGTTCTTC.

This clonotype was seen many times. The V call is TRBV5-1, the J call TRBJ2-3; D unclear. Deletions cut 0 bases from V and 2 bases from J, with 7 bases between. CDR3 size: 14 residues. CDR1 SGHRS and CDR2 YFSETQ come from the germline V gene. For the CDR3, the DNA is TGCGCCAGCAGCTTGGGGCTACCCACAGATACGCAGTATTTT. Its protein is CASSLGLPTDTQYF.

This rearrangement joins TRBV6-2 or TRBV6-3 to TRBJ2-1, with D perhaps given as TRBD1 or TRBD2 (5 bases each). V dropped 9 bases and J dropped 0 bases, with 15 bases sitting between them. CDR1 and CDR2 (germline): MNHEY, SVGEGT. This CDR3 comprises 15 residues. CDR3 nucleotide sequence: TGTGCCAGACGTCCGGGACGGAGCTCCTACAATGAGCAGTTCTTC. Encoded protein: CARRPGRSSYNEQFF.

In its sample, this clonotype was seen many times. V usage is TRBV12-3 or TRBV12-4 and J usage is TRBJ1-2; 7 nucleotides match TRBD1. V dropped 5 bases and J dropped 8; count of bases not matched to a gene: 8. This CDR3 contains 13 residues. The CDR3 is CASSLQGVGGYTF. CDR3 DNA sequence: TGTGCCAGCAGTCTTCAGGGGGTAGGAGGCTACACCTTC.

This clonotype appeared many times. The chain uses TRBV3-1 and TRBJ2-2; weak D call: TRBD1 (6 bases). Looked up from germline, CDR1 is LGHDT and CDR2 is YNNKEL (reference sequence). Trimming removed 5 bases from V and 3 bases from J, with 7 bases in between. The CDR3 runs 13 residues. CDR3: CASSNRDTGELFF. The CDR3 nucleotides are TGTGCCAGCAGCAACAGGGACACCGGGGAGCTGTTTTTT.